This entry is about one T cell receptor (beta chain). Its antigen is currently unknown. This sample is part of a study of shared clonotypes between healthy human individuals. Whole-study results and caveats: Estimated richness values were generally larger in naive subsets than in memory subsets.

CDR1 SGHDT and CDR2 YYEEEE come from the germline V gene. The V gene lost 6 bases and the J gene lost 0 bases, with 8 bases spanning the gap. The CDR3 length is 13 residues. In the CD4+ fraction, cells were divided into CD45RA+ naive and CD45RA-negative memory subsets. The assay was immunoSEQ multiplex PCR, and TCRdb's table has in-frame clones only and misses some. The profile shows under 600,000 clones, around 97% of them singletons. The chain is built from TRBV5-6 and TRBJ2-3; D gene unclear. The sample taken for sequencing was naive CD4+ T cells sorted from blood. Subset specified: CD45RA+ positively selected. The sequence derives from a woman in her thirties in good health. CDR3 nucleotides: TGTGCCAGCACCAACGTCAGCACAGATACGCAGTATTTT. This translates into CASTNVSTDTQYF.